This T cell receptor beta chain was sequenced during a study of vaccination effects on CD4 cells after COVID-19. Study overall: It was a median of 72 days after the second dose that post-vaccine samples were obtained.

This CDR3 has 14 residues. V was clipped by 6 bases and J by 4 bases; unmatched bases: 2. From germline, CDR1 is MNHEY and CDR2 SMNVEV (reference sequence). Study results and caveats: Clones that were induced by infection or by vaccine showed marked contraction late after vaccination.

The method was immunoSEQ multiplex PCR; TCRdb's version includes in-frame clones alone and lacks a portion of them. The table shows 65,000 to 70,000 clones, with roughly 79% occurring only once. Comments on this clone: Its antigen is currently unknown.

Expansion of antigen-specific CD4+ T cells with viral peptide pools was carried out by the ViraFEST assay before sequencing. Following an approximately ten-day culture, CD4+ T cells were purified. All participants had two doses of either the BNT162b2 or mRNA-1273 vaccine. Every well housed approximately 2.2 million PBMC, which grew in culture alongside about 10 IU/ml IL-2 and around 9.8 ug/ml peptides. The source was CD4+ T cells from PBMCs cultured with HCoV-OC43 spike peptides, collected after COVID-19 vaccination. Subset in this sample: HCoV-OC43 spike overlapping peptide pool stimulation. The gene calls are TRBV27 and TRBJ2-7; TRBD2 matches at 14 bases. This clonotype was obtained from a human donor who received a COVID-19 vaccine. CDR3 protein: CASSGTSGGYEQYV. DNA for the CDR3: TGTGCCAGCAGCGGGACTAGCGGGGGTTACGAGCAGTACGTC.